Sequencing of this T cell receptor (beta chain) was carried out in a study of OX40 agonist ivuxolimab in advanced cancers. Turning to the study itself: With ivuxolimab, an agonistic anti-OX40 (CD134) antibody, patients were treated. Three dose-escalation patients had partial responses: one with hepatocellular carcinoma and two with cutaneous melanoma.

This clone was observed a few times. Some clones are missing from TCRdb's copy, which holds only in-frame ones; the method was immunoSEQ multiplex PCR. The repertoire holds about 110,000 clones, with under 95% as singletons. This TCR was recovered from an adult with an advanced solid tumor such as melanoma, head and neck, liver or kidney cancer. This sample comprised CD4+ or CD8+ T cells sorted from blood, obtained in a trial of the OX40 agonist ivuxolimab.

CDR3 residues: CATSTKMGRGPEAFF. The CDR3 nucleotides read TGTGCCACCAGCACGAAGATGGGCAGGGGCCCTGAAGCTTTCTTT. The chain is built from TRBV15 and TRBJ1-1; D is perhaps TRBD1 (6 bases). V lost 4 bases and J lost 6, with 18 bases in between. Germline V gene data show CDR1 as LNHNV and CDR2 as YYDKDF (reference sequence). The CDR3 is 15 amino acids.